Reported below is one TCR beta chain. Antigen: not known. This specimen belongs to a study of cytomegalovirus exposure and HLA in healthy donors. Study as a whole: Unique TCR beta sequences numbering approximately 100 million came from 190 million or so T cells in an earlier analysis.

Study outcomes and limitations: Clonal expansion was found to be greater in HLA-associated TCR beta chains than in equally common others in a later analysis.

With V trimmed by 6 bases and J by 4 bases, 13 bases remained unmatched. There are 17 residues in the CDR3. Germline-derived CDR1 and CDR2 are LNHDA and SQIVND (reference sequence). It was with 60 Vbeta and 13 Jbeta primers that the PCR ran. TCRdb keeps only in-frame clones here, not all; method: immunoSEQ multiplex PCR. This sample contains about 110,000 clones. The sequenced material came from PBMCs. The chain is built from TRBV19 and TRBJ2-7, with 12 bases identical to TRBD2. The source is a man aged 45 to 65 in good health and CMV-seronegative. The CDR3 DNA reads as TGTGCCAGTAGCCGGCGAGAGGGACTAGCGGGTGCATACGAGCAGTACTTC. Translating gives CASSRREGLAGAYEQYF.